These T cell receptor beta chains were read from a single sample in a study of molecular identifiers for immune sequencing clone quantification. MiXCR, applied by TCRdb to the PCR reads, yields one record per CDR3 protein. The sample consists of about 640,000 distinct CDR3 sequences, approximately 20% of them appearing once. Sequencing was performed on naive CD8+ T cells from blood, with Jurkat cell RNA spiked in. These receptors all stem from a human donor in good health. Some libraries in this study had Jurkat cell RNA spiked in. Each CDR3 is given with its conserved first and last residue.

j_call: TRBJ2-3; v_call: TRBV6-1; cdr3_aa: CASSESRGALADTQYF
j_call: TRBJ2-1; v_call: TRBV12-3/TRBV12-4; cdr3_aa: CASSPDMSSYNEQFF
j_call: TRBJ2-7; v_call: TRBV6-6; cdr3_aa: CASSYSQGGSYEQYF
j_call: TRBJ2-2; v_call: TRBV9; cdr3_aa: CASSYRDREVAGELFF
j_call: TRBJ2-5; v_call: TRBV7-9; cdr3_aa: CASSRGLAGVGETQYF
j_call: TRBJ1-1; v_call: TRBV16; cdr3_aa: CASSQSGFVGGSGTEAFF
j_call: TRBJ2-2; v_call: TRBV19; cdr3_aa: CASMAGGWSGELFF
j_call: TRBJ1-4; v_call: TRBV28; cdr3_aa: CASSPPQSLGEKLFF
j_call: TRBJ1-5; v_call: TRBV30; cdr3_aa: CAWSSTQRNSNQPQHF
j_call: TRBJ2-7; v_call: TRBV2; cdr3_aa: CASSFPGTGVSYEQYF
j_call: TRBJ2-3; v_call: TRBV20-1; cdr3_aa: CSANRPGQGALNTQYF
j_call: TRBJ2-1; v_call: TRBV24-1; cdr3_aa: CATSDFRRDSHGNEQFF
j_call: TRBJ2-7; v_call: TRBV3-2; cdr3_aa: CASSQDPNKDRIPYGQYF
j_call: TRBJ2-2; v_call: TRBV7-9; cdr3_aa: CASSLSGYAGELFF
j_call: TRBJ2-7; v_call: TRBV10-3; cdr3_aa: CAIRSSSGRAVSGEQYF
j_call: TRBJ2-7; v_call: TRBV12-3/TRBV12-4; cdr3_aa: CASSTVGGGHEQYF
j_call: TRBJ2-5; v_call: TRBV28; cdr3_aa: CASSFDRLQETQYF